Described below is a single T cell receptor (beta chain) sequence and its context. The antigen remains undetermined. The sample comes from a study of T cell clones after liver transplantation. Study context: As an antigen-independent comparator, third-party-reactive TCRbeta sequences came from pre-transplant mixed lymphocyte reactions. Three of the eight recipients were HCV-positive; the rest had non-autoimmune, non-viral transplant indications. Timepoints were pre-transplant, pre-withdrawal, and after withdrawal was completed or failed. Study conclusions and caveats: A larger donor-reactive than third-party decline suggested partial antigen-specific deletion.

The V end lost 0 bases, the J end lost 5 bases, and 12 bases lay between the germline ends. The CDR3 loop spans 14 amino acids. Per germline, CDR1 GTSNPN and CDR2 SVGIG (reference sequence). Assay: immunoSEQ multiplex PCR; the TCRdb copy retains only in-frame clones and omits some. The table has 65,000 to 80,000 clones, 75% to 90% seen once. This sequence joins TRBV30 and TRBJ2-3; D possibly matches TRBD1 or TRBD2 (6 bases each). The sample here was CD4+ T cells from blood, taken at the 22-month timepoint. The source of this sequence is a human patient who received a liver transplant. Some T cells may have come from the graft donor. The CDR3 bases are TGTGCCTGGAGTGTACGACTAGGGGGAGATACGCAGTATTTT. Its translation is CAWSVRLGGDTQYF.